This note documents a single T cell receptor beta chain sequence. These data come from a study of shared T cell receptors in the human thymus. TCRdb keeps only in-frame clones here, not all; method: immunoSEQ multiplex PCR. The sample lists roughly 700,000 clones, 88% occurring once. V was trimmed by 1 base and J by 8 bases, leaving 24 bases between them. This CDR3 region has 18 residues. Germline V gene sequence: CDR1 SGHTA, CDR2 FQGNSA. This sample also belongs to another study, concerning human thymus T cells. According to that study: Corrective cardiac operations yielded the resected thymus tissue.

This sequence originates from a boy younger than two with a congenital heart defect. The source material was thymocytes. The chain couples TRBV7-2 to TRBJ2-1; D may be TRBD2 (5 bases). As DNA, the CDR3 is TGTGCCAGCAGCTTAGGAGGCGGCGGGCCTTCGTACTTCGATGAGCAGTTCTTC. Protein product: CASSLGGGGPSYFDEQFF. Drawing the rest from reference TRBV7-2 and TRBJ2-1, the complete variable domain is GAGVSQSPSNKVTEKGKDVELRCDPISGHTALYWYRQSLGQGLEFLIYFQGNSAPDKSGLPSDRFSAERTGGSVSTLTIQRTQQEDSAVYLCASSLGGGGPSYFDEQFFGPGTRLTVL.